The entry below gives a single TCR beta chain sequence along with its context. Its antigen remains unknown. The same CDR3 arises from other DNA sequences in this sample as well. The entry originates in a study of cytomegalovirus exposure and HLA in healthy donors. PCR amplification relied on 60 Vbeta primers (plus 13 Jbeta primers). The repertoire was sequenced with immunoSEQ multiplex PCR; TCRdb's copy has only in-frame clones and lacks some. The sample holds approximately 120,000 clones, 75% to 85% seen once. The CDR3 has 15 residues. Germline lookup yields CDR1 SGHRS and CDR2 YFSETQ. Losses at the gene ends were 5 bases for V and 8 bases for J; bases not matched to a gene: 10. Study-level points and caveats: The records held CMV serostatus as the only immune exposure information. Among the most significant clusters, several appeared linked to common viral pathogens in a later analysis. In vitro, a few CMV-associated chains proved specific for CMV antigens. A missense variant in DCLRE1C was later tied to TCR beta V- and J-gene trimming.

The chain couples TRBV5-1 to TRBJ1-6; 7 bases fit TRBD1. The sample was PBMCs. The sequence came from a man aged 50 or older in good health and CMV-seronegative. For the CDR3, the DNA is TGCGCCAGCAGTGGGAGACAGGGAGAAGATTCACCCCTCCACTTT. This sequence encodes CASSGRQGEDSPLHF.